The rows below give T cell receptor beta chains drawn from one sample of a study of blood T cell repertoires in COVID-19. Profiling relied on immunoSEQ multiplex PCR, and the TCRdb table lists in-frame clones only, not all of them. The repertoire holds approximately 180,000 clones, with about 85% as singletons. Sequencing was done on a sample of peripheral blood. Receptors were obtained from a woman older than 75 with acute or convalescent COVID-19. Each CDR3 is given with its conserved first and last residue. The D gene is left open where the match is weak. The listing skips clone size in some rows; elsewhere it reads once, few, many or a size class.

j_call	cdr3_length	clone_size	v_call	d_call	cdr3_aa	cdr3_nt
TRBJ2-2	13	few	TRBV5-1	-	CASSYTFTGELFF	TGCGCCAGCAGCTACACGTTCACCGGGGAGCTGTTTTTT
TRBJ2-6	16	-	TRBV6-2/TRBV6-3	TRBD2	CASSYAGVSGANVLTF	TGTGCCAGCAGTTACGCGGGGGTCTCTGGGGCCAACGTCCTGACTTTC
TRBJ1-1	12	-	TRBV28	-	CASSLRTAEAFF	TGTGCCAGCAGTTTAAGGACAGCTGAAGCTTTCTTT
TRBJ2-5	16	-	TRBV27	TRBD1	CASSRGQGGFQETQYF	TGTGCCAGCAGTCGGGGACAGGGGGGGTTCCAAGAGACCCAGTACTTC
TRBJ1-1	13	-	TRBV11-2	-	CASSFGGDTEAFF	TGTGCCAGCAGCTTTGGGGGGGACACTGAAGCTTTCTTT
TRBJ1-1	14	-	TRBV7-8	TRBD1	CASSLGTVGTEAFF	TGTGCCAGCAGTTTAGGGACAGTGGGGACTGAAGCTTTCTTT
TRBJ1-1	16	once	TRBV9	TRBD1	CASSGSTGALNTEAFF	TGTGCCAGCAGCGGATCGACAGGGGCCCTGAACACTGAAGCTTTCTTT
TRBJ2-2	12	few	TRBV11-3	-	CASSPGTGELFF	TGTGCCAGCAGCCCCGGGACCGGGGAGCTGTTTTTT
TRBJ2-7	15	-	TRBV6-5	TRBD2	CASSLSPGGGAEQYF	TGTGCCAGCAGCCTCTCCCCGGGCGGGGGAGCCGAGCAGTACTTC
TRBJ1-1	18	few	TRBV6-1	-	CASSEVWVGRTRNTEAFF	TGTGCCAGCAGTGAGGTCTGGGTTGGGCGTACAAGGAACACTGAAGCTTTCTTT
TRBJ2-3	16	-	TRBV18	TRBD2	CASSPRTSGGTDTQYF	TGTGCCAGCTCACCTCGGACTAGCGGTGGGACAGATACGCAGTATTTT
TRBJ1-1	13	-	TRBV18	TRBD1	CASRTGQATEAFF	TGTGCCAGCAGGACAGGGCAGGCCACTGAAGCTTTCTTT
TRBJ1-2	12	-	TRBV25-1	-	CASSVRVIGYTF	TGTGCCAGCAGTGTCCGAGTAATTGGCTACACCTTC
TRBJ1-6	14	few	TRBV2	TRBD1	CASRAGGSGSPLHF	TGTGCCAGCAGGGCAGGGGGTTCGGGTTCACCCCTCCACTTT
TRBJ1-1	13	-	TRBV7-8	-	CASRLRDLSPAFF	TGTGCCAGCAGACTCCGGGACTTATCCCCGGCTTTCTTT
TRBJ2-1	15	-	TRBV25-1	-	CASSYQRSSYNEQFF	TGTGCCAGCAGCTACCAGCGGAGCTCCTACAATGAGCAGTTCTTC